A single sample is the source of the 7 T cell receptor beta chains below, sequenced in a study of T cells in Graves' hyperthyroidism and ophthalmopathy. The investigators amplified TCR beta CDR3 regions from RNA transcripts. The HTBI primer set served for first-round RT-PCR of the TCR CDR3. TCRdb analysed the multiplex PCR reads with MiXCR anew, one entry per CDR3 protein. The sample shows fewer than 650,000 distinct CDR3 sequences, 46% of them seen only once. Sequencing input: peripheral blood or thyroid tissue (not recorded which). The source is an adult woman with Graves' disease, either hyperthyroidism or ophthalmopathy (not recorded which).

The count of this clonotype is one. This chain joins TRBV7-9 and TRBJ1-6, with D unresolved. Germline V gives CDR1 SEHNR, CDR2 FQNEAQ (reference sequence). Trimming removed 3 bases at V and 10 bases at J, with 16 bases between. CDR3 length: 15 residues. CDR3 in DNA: TGTGCCAGCAGCTTGGTTACGTCGGGAAGCTCACCCCTCCACTTT. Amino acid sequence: CASSLVTSGSSPLHF.

CDR3 nucleotide sequence: TGCAGTGCCAGATATCAGGGAAACTATGGCTACACCTTC. It codes for CSARYQGNYGYTF. The J gene is TRBJ1-2, the V gene TRBV20-1; the D gene is possibly TRBD1 (5 bases). The CDR3 loop spans 13 amino acids. The germline V gene has CDR1 DFQATT and CDR2 SNEGSKA (reference sequence). V was trimmed by 6 bases and J by 2 bases, leaving 13 bases between them.

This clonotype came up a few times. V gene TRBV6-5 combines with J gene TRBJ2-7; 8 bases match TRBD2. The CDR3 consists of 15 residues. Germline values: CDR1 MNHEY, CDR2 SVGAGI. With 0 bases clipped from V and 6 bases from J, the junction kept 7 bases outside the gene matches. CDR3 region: CASSYSTGGPSEQYF. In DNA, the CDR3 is TGTGCCAGCAGTTACTCAACGGGAGGGCCTAGCGAGCAGTACTTC.

CDR3 sequence (DNA): TGTGCCAGCAGCGTAGGACCCCCAGGATCACCCCTCCACTTT. Amino acids: CASSVGPPGSPLHF. The rearrangement joins TRBV9 to TRBJ1-6; no reliable D call. The ends were cut back, 0 bases at V and 10 bases at J, with 11 bases in the middle. This CDR3 is built from 14 residues. Germline loops: CDR1 SGDLS, CDR2 YYNGEE.

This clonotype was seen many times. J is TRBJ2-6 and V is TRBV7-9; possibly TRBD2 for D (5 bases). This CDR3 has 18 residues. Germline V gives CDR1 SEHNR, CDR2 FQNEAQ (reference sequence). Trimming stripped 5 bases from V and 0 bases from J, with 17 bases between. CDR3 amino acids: CASSPIEGITSGANVLTF. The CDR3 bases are TGTGCCAGCAGCCCAATTGAGGGAATAACCTCTGGGGCCAACGTCCTGACTTTC.

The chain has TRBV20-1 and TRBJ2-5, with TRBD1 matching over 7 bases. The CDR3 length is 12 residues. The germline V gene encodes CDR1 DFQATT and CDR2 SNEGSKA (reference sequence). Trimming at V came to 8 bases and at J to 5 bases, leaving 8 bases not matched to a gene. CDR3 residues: CSLTGLEETQYF. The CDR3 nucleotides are TGCAGTTTGACAGGGTTGGAGGAGACCCAGTACTTC.

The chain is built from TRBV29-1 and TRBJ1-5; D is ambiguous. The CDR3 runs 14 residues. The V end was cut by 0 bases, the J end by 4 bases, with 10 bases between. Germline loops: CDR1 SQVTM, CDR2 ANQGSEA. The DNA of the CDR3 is TGCAGCGTTGAAGATCGAAGGGCAAATCAGCCCCAGCATTTT. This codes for CSVEDRRANQPQHF.